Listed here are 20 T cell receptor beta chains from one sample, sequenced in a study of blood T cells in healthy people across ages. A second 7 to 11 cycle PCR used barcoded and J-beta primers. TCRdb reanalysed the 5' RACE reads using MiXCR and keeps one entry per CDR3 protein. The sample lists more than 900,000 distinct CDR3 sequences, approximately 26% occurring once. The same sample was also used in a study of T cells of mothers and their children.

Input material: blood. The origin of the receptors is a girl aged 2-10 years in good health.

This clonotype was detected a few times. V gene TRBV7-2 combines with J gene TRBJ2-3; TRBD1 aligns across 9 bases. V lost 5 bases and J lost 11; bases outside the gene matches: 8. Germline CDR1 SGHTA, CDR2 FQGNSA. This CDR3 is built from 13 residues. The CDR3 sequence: CASSNTGGVQQYF. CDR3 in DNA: TGTGCCAGCAGCAATACAGGGGGCGTCCAGCAGTATTTT.

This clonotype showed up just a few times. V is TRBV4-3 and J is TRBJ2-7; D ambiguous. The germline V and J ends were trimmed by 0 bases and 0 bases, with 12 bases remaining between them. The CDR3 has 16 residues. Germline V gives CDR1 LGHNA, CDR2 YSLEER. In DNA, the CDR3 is TGCGCCAGCAGCCAAGATGGGCACCCCAGCTCCTACGAGCAGTACTTC. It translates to CASSQDGHPSSYEQYF.

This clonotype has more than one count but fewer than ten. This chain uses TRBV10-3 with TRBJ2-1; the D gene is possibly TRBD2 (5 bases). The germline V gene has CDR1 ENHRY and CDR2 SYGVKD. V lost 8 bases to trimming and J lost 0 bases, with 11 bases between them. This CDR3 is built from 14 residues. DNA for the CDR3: TGTGCCATCGTAGAGGGCTTCTCCTACAATGAGCAGTTCTTC. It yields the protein CAIVEGFSYNEQFF.

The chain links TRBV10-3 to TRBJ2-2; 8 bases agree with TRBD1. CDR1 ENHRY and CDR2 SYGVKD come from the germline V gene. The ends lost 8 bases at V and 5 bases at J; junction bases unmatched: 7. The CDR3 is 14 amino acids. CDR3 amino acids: CAIEDRVRTGELFF. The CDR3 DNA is TGTGCCATCGAGGACAGGGTGCGGACCGGGGAGCTGTTTTTT.

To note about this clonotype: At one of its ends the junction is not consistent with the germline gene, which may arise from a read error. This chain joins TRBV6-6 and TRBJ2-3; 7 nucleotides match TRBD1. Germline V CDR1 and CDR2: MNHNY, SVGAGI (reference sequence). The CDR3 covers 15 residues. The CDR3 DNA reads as TGTGCCAACAGTCCGGGACAGAGGAACACAGATACGCAGTATTTT. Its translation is CANSPGQRNTDTQYF.

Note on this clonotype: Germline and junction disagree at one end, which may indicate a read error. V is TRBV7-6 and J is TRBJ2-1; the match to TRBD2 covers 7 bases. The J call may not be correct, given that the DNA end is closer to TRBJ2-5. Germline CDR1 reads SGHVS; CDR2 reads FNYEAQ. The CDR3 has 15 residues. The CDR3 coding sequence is TGTACCAGCAGCCAAGGGGACTACAAGGGGGAGACCCAGTACTTC. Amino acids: CTSSQGDYKGETQYF.

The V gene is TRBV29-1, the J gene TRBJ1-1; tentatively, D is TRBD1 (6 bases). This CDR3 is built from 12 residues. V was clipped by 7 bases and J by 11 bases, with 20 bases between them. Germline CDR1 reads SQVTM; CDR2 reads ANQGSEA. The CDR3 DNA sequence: TGCAGCGGTCACAATCAGGGGATTGGGGCTTTCTTT. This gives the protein CSGHNQGIGAFF.

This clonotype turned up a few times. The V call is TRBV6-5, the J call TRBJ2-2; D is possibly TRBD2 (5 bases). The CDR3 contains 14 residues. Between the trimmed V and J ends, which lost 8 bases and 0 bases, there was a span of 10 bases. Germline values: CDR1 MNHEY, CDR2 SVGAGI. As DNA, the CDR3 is TGTGCCAGCGAGGCGGGCGCGAACACCGGGGAGCTGTTTTTT. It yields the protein CASEAGANTGELFF.

CDR3 coding DNA: TGTGCCAGCAGCCTCTTCCTCACAGATACGCAGTATTTT. Its protein is CASSLFLTDTQYF. J is TRBJ2-3 and V is TRBV3-1, with D uncertain. CDR3 size: 13 residues. Germline CDR1 is LGHDT and CDR2 is YNNKEL (reference sequence). Deletions cut 4 bases from V and 2 bases from J, with 7 bases between.

CDR3 sequence reads: CASRGRNEQFF. CDR3 DNA: TGTGCCAGCAGGGGTCGCAATGAGCAGTTCTTC. The chain employs TRBV27 and TRBJ2-7; D is ambiguous. The tail of the sequence fits TRBJ2-1 better, so the J call may be wrong. This CDR3 contains 11 residues. Germline V gene data show CDR1 as MNHEY and CDR2 as SMNVEV (reference sequence).

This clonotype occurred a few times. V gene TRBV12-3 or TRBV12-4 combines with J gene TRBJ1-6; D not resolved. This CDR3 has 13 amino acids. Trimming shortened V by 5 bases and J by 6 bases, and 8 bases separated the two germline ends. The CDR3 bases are TGTGCCAGCAGTCCAGAGTTTAATTCACCCCTCCACTTT. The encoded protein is CASSPEFNSPLHF.

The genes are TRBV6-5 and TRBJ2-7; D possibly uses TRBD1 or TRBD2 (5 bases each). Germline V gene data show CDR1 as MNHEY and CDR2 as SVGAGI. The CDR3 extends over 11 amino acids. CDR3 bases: TGTGCTGTTGGGGGCTCCTACGAGCAGTACTTC. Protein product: CAVGGSYEQYF.

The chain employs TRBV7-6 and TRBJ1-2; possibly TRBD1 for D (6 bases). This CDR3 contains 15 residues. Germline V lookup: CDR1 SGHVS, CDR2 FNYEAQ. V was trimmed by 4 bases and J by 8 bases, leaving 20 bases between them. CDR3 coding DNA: TGTGCCAGCAGCTCCAATCCCAGGGGTGAAAAGGGCTACACCTTC. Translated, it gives CASSSNPRGEKGYTF.

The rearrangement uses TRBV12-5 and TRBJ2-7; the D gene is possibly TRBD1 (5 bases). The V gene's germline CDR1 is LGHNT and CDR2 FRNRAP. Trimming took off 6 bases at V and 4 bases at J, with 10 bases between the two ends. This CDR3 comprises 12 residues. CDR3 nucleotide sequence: TGTGCTAGTGGCCTAGACAGTTACGAGCAGTACTTC. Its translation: CASGLDSYEQYF.

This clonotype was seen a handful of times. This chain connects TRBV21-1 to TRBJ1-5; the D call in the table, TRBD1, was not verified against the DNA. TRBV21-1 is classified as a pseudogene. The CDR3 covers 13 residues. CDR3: CASSRGNYQPQHF. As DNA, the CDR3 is TGTGCCAGCAGCCGGGGCAACTATCAGCCCCAGCATTTT.

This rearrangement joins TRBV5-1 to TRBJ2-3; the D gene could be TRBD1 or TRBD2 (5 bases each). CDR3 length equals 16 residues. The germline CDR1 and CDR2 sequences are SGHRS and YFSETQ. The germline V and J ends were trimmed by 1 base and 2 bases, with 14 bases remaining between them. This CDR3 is CASSLLPGTITDTQYF. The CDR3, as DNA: TGCGCCAGCAGCTTGTTACCGGGGACGATCACAGATACGCAGTATTTT.

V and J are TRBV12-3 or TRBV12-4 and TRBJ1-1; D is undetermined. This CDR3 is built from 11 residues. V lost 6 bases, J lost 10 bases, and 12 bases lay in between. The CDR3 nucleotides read TGTGCCAGCAGCGATAGCTCTTTAGCTTTCTTT. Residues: CASSDSSLAFF.

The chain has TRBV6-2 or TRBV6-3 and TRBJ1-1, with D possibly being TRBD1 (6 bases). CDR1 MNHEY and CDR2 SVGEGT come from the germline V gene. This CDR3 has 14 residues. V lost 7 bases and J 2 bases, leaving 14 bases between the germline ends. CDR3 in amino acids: CASKWTALNTEAFF. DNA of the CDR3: TGTGCCAGCAAATGGACAGCTTTAAACACTGAAGCTTTCTTT.

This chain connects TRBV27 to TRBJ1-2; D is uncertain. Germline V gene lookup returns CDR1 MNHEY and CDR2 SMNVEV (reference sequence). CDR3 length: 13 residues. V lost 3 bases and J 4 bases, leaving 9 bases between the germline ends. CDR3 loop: CASSFRSSYGYTF. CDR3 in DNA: TGTGCCAGCAGTTTTAGGTCGAGCTATGGCTACACCTTC.

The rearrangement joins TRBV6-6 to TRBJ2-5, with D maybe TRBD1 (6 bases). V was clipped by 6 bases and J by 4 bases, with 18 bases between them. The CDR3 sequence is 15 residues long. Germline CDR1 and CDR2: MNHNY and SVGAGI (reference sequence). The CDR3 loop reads CASRRRGGPLETQYF. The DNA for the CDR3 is TGTGCCAGCAGGCGCAGAGGGGGACCCCTAGAGACCCAGTACTTC.